The following is a T cell receptor (beta chain) sequence with its context. Its antigen is undetermined. The CDR3 contains 16 residues. CDR1 KGHSH and CDR2 LQKENI come from the germline V gene. V dropped 3 bases and J dropped 7; count of bases not matched to a gene: 10. This sample was taken from a study of T cell responses to AZD1222 COVID-19 vaccine. Study-wide findings and caveats: Most donors were white British, females outnumbered males, and clonal diversity was possibly underestimated. Spike-specific TCR breadth and depth were elevated following two AZD1222 doses. Seropositivity was recorded at baseline in only a handful of AZD1222 recipients. The repertoires were collected only after the peak T cell response.

The repertoire was sequenced with immunoSEQ multiplex PCR; TCRdb's copy has only in-frame clones and lacks some. The sample holds about 190,000 clones, around 93% seen once. The sample was peripheral blood, taken on day 0 of AZD1222 vaccination. The chain employs TRBV18 and TRBJ2-1; 9 bases are a match to TRBD1. This TCR came from an adult in good health. The chain's CDR3 is CASSPMAGQGRNEQFF. The CDR3 DNA reads TGTGCCAGCTCACCTATGGCGGGACAGGGAAGGAATGAGCAGTTCTTC.